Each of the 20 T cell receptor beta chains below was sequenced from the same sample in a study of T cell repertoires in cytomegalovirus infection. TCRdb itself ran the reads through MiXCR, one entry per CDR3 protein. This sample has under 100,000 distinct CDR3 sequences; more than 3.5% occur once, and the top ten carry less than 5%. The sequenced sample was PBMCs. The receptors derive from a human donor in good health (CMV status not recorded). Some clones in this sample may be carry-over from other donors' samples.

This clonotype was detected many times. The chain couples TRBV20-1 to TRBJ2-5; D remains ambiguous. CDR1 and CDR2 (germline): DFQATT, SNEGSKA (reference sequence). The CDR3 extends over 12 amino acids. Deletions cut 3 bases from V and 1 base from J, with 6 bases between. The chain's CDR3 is CSASSSQETQYF. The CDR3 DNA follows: TGCAGTGCTAGTTCGAGCCAAGAGACCCAGTACTTC.

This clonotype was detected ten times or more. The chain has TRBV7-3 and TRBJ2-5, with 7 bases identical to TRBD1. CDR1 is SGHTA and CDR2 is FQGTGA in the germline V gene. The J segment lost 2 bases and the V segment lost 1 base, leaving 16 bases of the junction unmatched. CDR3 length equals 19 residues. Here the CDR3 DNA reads TGTGCCAGCAGCTTAAGGGACAGACCCGTCCCACAGCGACAAGAGACCCAGTACTTC. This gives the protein CASSLRDRPVPQRQETQYF.

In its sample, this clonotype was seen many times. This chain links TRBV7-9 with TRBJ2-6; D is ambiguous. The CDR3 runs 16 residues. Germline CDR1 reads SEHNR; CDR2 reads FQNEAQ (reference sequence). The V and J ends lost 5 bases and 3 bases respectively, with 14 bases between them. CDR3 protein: CASSEDRAGGANVLTF. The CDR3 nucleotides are TGTGCCAGCAGCGAAGACCGAGCTGGTGGGGCCAACGTCCTGACTTTC.

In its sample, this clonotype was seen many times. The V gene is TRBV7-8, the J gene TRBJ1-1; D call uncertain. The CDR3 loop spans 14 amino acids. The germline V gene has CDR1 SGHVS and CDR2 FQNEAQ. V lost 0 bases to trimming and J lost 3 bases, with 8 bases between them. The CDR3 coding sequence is TGTGCCAGCAGCTTAGCGCGTGGGGACACTGAAGCTTTCTTT. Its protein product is CASSLARGDTEAFF. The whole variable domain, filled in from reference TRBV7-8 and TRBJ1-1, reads GAGVSQSPRYKVAKRGQDVALRCDPISGHVSLFWYQQALGQGPEFLTYFQNEAQLDKSGLPSDRFFAERPEGSVSTLKIQRTQQEDSAVYLCASSLARGDTEAFFGQGTRLTVV.

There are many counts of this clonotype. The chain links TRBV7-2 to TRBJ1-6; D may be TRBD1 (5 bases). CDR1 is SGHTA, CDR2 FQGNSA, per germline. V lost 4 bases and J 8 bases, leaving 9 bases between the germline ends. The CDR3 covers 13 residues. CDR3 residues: CASSSRGDSPLHF. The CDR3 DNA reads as TGTGCCAGCAGCTCCCGAGGGGATTCACCCCTCCACTTT.

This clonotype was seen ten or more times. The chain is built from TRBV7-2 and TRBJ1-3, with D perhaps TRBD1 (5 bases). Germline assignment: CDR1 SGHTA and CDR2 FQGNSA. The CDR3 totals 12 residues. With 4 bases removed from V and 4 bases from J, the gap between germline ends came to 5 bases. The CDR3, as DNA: TGTGCCAGCAGCTGGGGGGGAAACACCATATATTTT. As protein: CASSWGGNTIYF.

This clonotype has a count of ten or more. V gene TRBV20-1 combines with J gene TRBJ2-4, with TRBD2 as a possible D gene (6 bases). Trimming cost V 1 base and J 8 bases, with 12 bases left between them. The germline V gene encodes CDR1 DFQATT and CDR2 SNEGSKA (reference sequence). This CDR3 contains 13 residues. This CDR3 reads CSARVGGMDIQYF. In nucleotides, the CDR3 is TGCAGTGCTAGAGTGGGAGGTATGGACATTCAGTACTTC.

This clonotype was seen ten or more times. CDR3 sequence: CASSSDRGGEQYF. Here the CDR3 DNA reads TGTGCCAGCAGCTCGGACAGGGGGGGCGAGCAGTACTTC. The V call is TRBV11-2, the J call TRBJ2-7, with TRBD1 matching 10 bases. With V trimmed by 4 bases and J by 6 bases, 3 bases remained unmatched. Germline lookup yields CDR1 SGHAT and CDR2 FQNNGV. The CDR3 is made up of 13 amino acids.

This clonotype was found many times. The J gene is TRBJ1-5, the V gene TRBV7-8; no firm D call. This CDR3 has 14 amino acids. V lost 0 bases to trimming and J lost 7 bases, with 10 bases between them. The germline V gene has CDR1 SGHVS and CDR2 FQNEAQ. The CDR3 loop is CASSLAGQGQPQHF. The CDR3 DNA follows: TGTGCCAGCAGCTTAGCGGGTCAAGGCCAGCCCCAGCATTTT. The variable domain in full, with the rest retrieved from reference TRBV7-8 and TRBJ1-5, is GAGVSQSPRYKVAKRGQDVALRCDPISGHVSLFWYQQALGQGPEFLTYFQNEAQLDKSGLPSDRFFAERPEGSVSTLKIQRTQQEDSAVYLCASSLAGQGQPQHFGDGTRLSIL.

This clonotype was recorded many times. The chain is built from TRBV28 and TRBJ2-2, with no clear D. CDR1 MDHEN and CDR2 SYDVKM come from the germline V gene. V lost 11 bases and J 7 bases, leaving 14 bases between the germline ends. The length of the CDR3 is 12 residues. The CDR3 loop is CAARGLGGELFF. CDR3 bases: TGTGCCGCCAGAGGTTTGGGCGGGGAGCTGTTTTTT.

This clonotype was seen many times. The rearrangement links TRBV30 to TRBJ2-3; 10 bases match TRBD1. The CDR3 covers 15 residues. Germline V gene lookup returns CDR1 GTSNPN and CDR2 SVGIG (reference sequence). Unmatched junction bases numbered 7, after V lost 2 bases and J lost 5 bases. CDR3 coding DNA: TGTGCCTGGAGTTCTGGACAGGGGGAGTTAGATACGCAGTATTTT. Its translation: CAWSSGQGELDTQYF.

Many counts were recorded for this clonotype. The DNA of the CDR3 is TGTGCCAGCAGCCCTTGGCGGGGGACCCTCACAGATACGCAGTATTTT. It yields the protein CASSPWRGTLTDTQYF. The rearrangement uses TRBV5-4 and TRBJ2-3; 7 bases are shared with TRBD2. V lost 4 bases to trimming and J lost 2 bases; unmatched junction nucleotides: 10. The germline V gene encodes CDR1 SGHNT and CDR2 YYREEE (reference sequence). The CDR3 spans 16 residues.

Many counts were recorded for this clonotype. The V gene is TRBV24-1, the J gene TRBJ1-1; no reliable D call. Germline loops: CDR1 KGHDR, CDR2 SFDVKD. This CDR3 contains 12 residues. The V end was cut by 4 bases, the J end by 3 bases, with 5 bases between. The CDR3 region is CATSDPDTEAFF. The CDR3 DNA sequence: TGTGCCACCAGTGACCCGGACACTGAAGCTTTCTTT.

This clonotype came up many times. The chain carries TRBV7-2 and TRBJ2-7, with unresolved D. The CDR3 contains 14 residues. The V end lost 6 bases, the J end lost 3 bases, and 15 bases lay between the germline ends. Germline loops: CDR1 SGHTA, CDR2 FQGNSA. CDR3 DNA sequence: TGTGCCAGCAGGGTTGATCAGACCAGCTACGAGCAGTACTTC. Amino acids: CASRVDQTSYEQYF. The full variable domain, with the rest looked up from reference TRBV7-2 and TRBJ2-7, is GAGVSQSPSNKVTEKGKDVELRCDPISGHTALYWYRQSLGQGLEFLIYFQGNSAPDKSGLPSDRFSAERTGGSVSTLTIQRTQQEDSAVYLCASRVDQTSYEQYFGPGTRLTVT.

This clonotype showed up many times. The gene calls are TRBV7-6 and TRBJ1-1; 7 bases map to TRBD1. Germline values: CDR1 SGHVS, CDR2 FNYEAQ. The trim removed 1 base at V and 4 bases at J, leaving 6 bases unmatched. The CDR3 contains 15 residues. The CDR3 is CASSLEVRGSTEAFF. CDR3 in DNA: TGTGCCAGCAGCTTAGAGGTCAGGGGGTCCACTGAAGCTTTCTTT.

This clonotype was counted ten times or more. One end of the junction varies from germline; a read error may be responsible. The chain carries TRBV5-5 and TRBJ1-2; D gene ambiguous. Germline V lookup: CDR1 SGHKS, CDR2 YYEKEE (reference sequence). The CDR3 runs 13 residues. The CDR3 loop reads CVSSLEGSYGYTF. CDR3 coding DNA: TGTGTCAGCAGCTTGGAGGGATCCTATGGCTACACCTTC.

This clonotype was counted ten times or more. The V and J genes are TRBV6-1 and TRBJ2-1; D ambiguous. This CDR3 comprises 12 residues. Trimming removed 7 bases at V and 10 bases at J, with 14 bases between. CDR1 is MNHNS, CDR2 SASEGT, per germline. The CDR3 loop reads CASNLRYGEQFF. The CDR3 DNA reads TGTGCCAGCAATCTGCGGTACGGGGAGCAGTTCTTC.

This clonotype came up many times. The CDR3 here is CASSYWGRDTEAFF. The DNA of the CDR3 is TGTGCCAGCAGTTACTGGGGTAGGGACACTGAAGCTTTCTTT. This chain links TRBV6-5 with TRBJ1-1; D not resolved. Germline-derived CDR1 and CDR2 are MNHEY and SVGAGI. V gave up 1 base and J gave up 3 bases, with 9 bases separating them. The CDR3 has 14 amino acids.

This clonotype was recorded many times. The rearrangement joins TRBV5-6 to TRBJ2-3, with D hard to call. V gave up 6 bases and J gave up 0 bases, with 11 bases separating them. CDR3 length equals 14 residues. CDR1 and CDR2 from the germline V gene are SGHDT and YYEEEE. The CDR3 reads CASIELGSTDTQYF. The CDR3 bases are TGTGCCAGCATCGAATTGGGTAGCACAGATACGCAGTATTTT. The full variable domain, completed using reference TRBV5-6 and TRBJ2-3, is DAGVTQSPTHLIKTRGQQVTLRCSPKSGHDTVSWYQQALGQGPQFIFQYYEEEERQRGNFPDRFSGHQFPNYSSELNVNALLLGDSALYLCASIELGSTDTQYFGPGTRLTVL.

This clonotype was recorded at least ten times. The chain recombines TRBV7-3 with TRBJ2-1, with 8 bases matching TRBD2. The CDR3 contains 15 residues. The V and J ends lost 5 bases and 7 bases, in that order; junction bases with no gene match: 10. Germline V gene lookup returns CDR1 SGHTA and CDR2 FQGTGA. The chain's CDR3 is CASSLGPGGGNEQFF. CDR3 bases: TGTGCCAGCAGCCTGGGGCCGGGGGGGGGGAATGAGCAGTTCTTC.